What follows describes a single TCR beta chain. Its target antigen remains unknown. Within one base of it there is no much larger clone, and no base qualities were kept. The immunoSEQ Assay, a bias-controlled multiplex PCR, was used to amplify TCRbeta CDR3 regions from genomic DNA. In the paper's pipeline: The number of nucleated cells in each sample was estimated from the amplification of reference gene primers within the assay. To quantify the absolute abundance of each unique TCRbeta CDR3 rearrangement, sequence reads were collapsed and filtered. For each sample, productive Simpson clonality was calculated as the square root of Simpson's diversity index over productive rearrangements. Held by TCRdb, this immuneACCESS table contains in-frame sequences only and omits some clones. Under half of the omission traces to an unresolved V gene where checked; the cause of the rest is unknown. The DNA was the basis for D and trimming; V, J and clone size are from that table. Recorded for this sample are 100,000 to 150,000 clones; 85% of them occurred a single time. The ten largest account for about 6.9% of the sample.

Each collaborating institution followed its own protocols to collect whole blood in K2EDTA tubes. Collaborator samples were shipped for TCRbeta analysis as frozen whole blood, isolated PBMCs, or DNA extracted from either sample type. The data are from a study of blood T cell repertoires in COVID-19 (dated by TCRdb to about 2020). About the study as a whole: Samples covering the acute and convalescent phases of COVID-19 were provided by collaborators in the United States, Italy and Spain. The prospective study material was composed of cDNA or gDNA derived from T cells, B-cell-depleted T cells, or PBMCs. The dataset comprised deeply sampled blood TCRbeta repertoires from subjects exposed to, actively infected with, or recovered from COVID-19. A freely available public database, intended as a resource for researchers studying the immune response to SARS-CoV-2, is where the repertoires were released. The samples were drawn from two sources: the first 160 participants of the ongoing ImmuneRACE study, and some 1,300 subjects contributed by 6 global collaborators. Sample metadata almost always included a de-identified subject ID, COVID-19 status, age in years and sex. Where available, HLA class I and class II types were obtained from metadata supplied by the sample provider rather than from assay-based typing.

Broad study findings and their caveats: The amount of clinical and demographic metadata varied by source and participant and was provided uncurated.

The clonotype was recovered from a man aged 80 or over with active or convalescent COVID-19. Sequenced sample: peripheral blood.

This receptor carries the CDR3 CASSEYPKRDNEQFF. The bases are TGTGCCAGCAGTGAATACCCCAAGCGGGACAATGAGCAGTTCTTC. The chain joins TRBV6-1 to TRBJ2-1, with TRBD2 tentatively as D gene (6 bases match). CDR1 and CDR2, looked up from the germline V gene, are MNHNS and SASEGT. Taken from cysteine to phenylalanine, the CDR3 has 15 residues. Of the read, only the CDR3 DNA is kept; its 45 bases are in frame from base 1. V sheds 2 bases and J sheds 5 bases, leaving 13 bases between their ends.